This entry describes one TCR beta chain. Its antigen is still unknown. The naive CD8 population came from CD45RO-negative cells selected for CCR7, without terminally differentiated effector memory CD45RA+ cells. Healthy adults negative for HIV, lacking recent acute infections or vaccinations, served as donors. The germline gives CDR1 SQVTM, CDR2 ANQGSEA. The V gene lost 6 bases and the J gene lost 4 bases, with 21 bases spanning the gap. The length of the CDR3 is 15 residues. TCRdb's table, derived via immunoSEQ multiplex PCR, lists solely in-frame clones and lacks some. The data show about 2.1 million clones, roughly 95% seen once. These data belong to a study of shared clonotypes between healthy human individuals. Study-wide background: Donor ages ranged 18 to 49 years: a couple of women, a few men.

Overall study results and limits: Around 5% of naive CD4 clonotypes were common to a few donors.

The V and J genes are TRBV29-1 and TRBJ1-2, with D possibly being TRBD1 (5 bases). This receptor was taken from a man between 18 and 35 years old in good health. Some clones in this sample may be carry-over from other donors' samples. The sequenced sample consisted of naive CD8+ T cells from PBMCs. The CDR3 nucleotides read TGCAGCGTCCCCTTGCAGGGAGACCCCCGCTATGGCTACACCTTC. Translating it yields CSVPLQGDPRYGYTF.